This T cell receptor (beta chain) stems from a study of cytomegalovirus exposure and HLA in healthy donors (dated by TCRdb to about 2017). General notes on the study: An earlier analysis of some 620 of the donors reported 250 to 300 Gb of sequence data and 117 million unique TCR beta sequences obtained from about 179 million T cells. The study profiled the T cell repertoires of 500 to 800 subjects by immunosequencing and related them to cytomegalovirus serostatus. To decide whether each TCR beta V gene segment behaved as functional or pseudogenic, an earlier analysis of 587 of the donors relied on high-throughput TCR beta sequencing. The later analysis used no new phenotypic data to find candidate immune exposures, relying instead on TCR beta sequences and their occurrence across donors. About 310 gigabases of sequencing data and approximately 93 million unique TCR sequences were included in an early release covering 550 to 650 HLA-typed donors. Four to six DR-DQ haplotypes were handled as single units for association and clustering, since linkage in the cohort was strong. A separate validation cohort of 90 to 150 different subjects was used in addition to the 666-subject first cohort. The aim of the study was to test whether cataloging public T cell receptors could identify signatures of past pathogen exposure. The number of typed donors differed by locus: roughly 620-640 for A, B, C, DRB1 and DQB1; 500 to 550 for DQA1; approximately 610 for DPA1; and around 450 for DPB1. To study patterns of TCR occurrence, a later analysis re-analyzed previously published TCR beta repertoires from 550 to 800 donors and added high-resolution HLA genotyping. Across roughly 420 genotyped donors of the cohort, an average of roughly 250,000 unique TCR beta nucleotide sequences per donor were sequenced, and 15% to 20% of those sequences were non-productive. To predict cytomegalovirus infection status, the study brought together high-throughput TCR immunosequencing, statistical association of individual TCRs with disease status, and machine learning. Alongside the repertoire data, information on donor age, sex, ethnicity and CMV serostatus was compiled. A later genetic analysis used genome-wide SNP genotypes for 398 of the 666 donors, treating that subset as a discovery cohort. Class I and class II HLA loci were covered by the typing at four-digit resolution. Every discovery cohort repertoire had been produced on one sequencing platform. The genetic ancestry cluster associated with self-reported Caucasian donors included about 84% of the 300 to 450 genotyped donors. General findings and caveats noted by the study authors: In a later analysis, TCR association rates were found to vary across HLA loci, with the most associated TCRs seen for DRB1 alleles and the fewest for HLA-C alleles. Assigning TCR associations to individual alleles was difficult when HLA alleles, especially DR and DQ, strongly co-occurred. For the cohort, immune exposure information was limited to CMV serostatus. An earlier analysis of roughly 570 of the donors showed that most TCR beta V segments appeared in productive rearrangements either about 87% or about 30% of the time, which broadly matched IMGT annotations. In a later analysis, most CMV-associated TCR beta chains were found to appear HLA-restricted, with HLA associations seemingly driven largely by CMV exposure. A cluster of highly shared sequence variants was judged likely to represent a technical artifact of the sequencing pipeline. In a later analysis, HLA-associated TCR beta chains showed more clonal expansion and lower generation probabilities than non-associated chains that were equally common. A further reported finding was that TCR beta sequences accurately predicted the HLA-A and HLA-B alleles for most subjects in the first cohort. It was suggested by the authors that the approach could potentially be generalized to other disease states and immunological phenotypes. Three of the identified cytomegalovirus-associated TCR beta chains were confirmed in vitro to be specific for cytomegalovirus antigens. In this cohort, only TCR beta chains were sequenced, and detectable features were limited by the absence of alpha or paired-chain data. Across donors, most TCR sequences were observed very rarely, whereas some public TCRs were present in many individuals. An association between a missense DCLRE1C variant and V-gene and J-gene trimming of TCR beta chains was found in a later genetic analysis and replicated in an independent cohort. In a later analysis, several top co-occurrence clusters were reported to appear linked to parvovirus B19, influenza, CMV and Epstein-Barr virus. The 87-base-pair reads could not distinguish some IMGT-functional V segments, including TRBV6-2 and TRBV6-3, so those segments were excluded. A later analysis associated 17,000 or so TCR beta sequences with specific HLA alleles at a false discovery rate of 0.05. The presence/absence analyses assumed that sequencing depth was roughly uniform across donors, and that assumption may not be true. Some 16 rarely observed V segments, including chromosome 9 orphons, were excluded from the earlier analysis of about 500 of the donors because counts were too low. In the study, around 150 TCR beta chains were listed as associated with cytomegalovirus. The classifier was reported to diagnose cytomegalovirus status with high specificity and sensitivity in both the original cohort and the validation cohort. HLA typing was unavailable for some donors at each locus, so association tests used only the typed subset. A later genetic analysis reported fewer N-insertions in productive TCRs among donors in an Asian-associated ancestry cluster than the roughly 620-donor mean. Correlated functional status among segregating V segments might be attributable to linkage disequilibrium, but an unknown experimental factor could not be ruled out.

In regard to this clone: It lacks a known antigen. Base qualities are not provided; no much larger clone lies one nucleotide away.

From a lookup of the germline V gene, CDR1 and CDR2 are SGHAT and FQNNGV. For this chain, trimming is 6 bases at the V end and 9 bases at the J end, and the number of junction bases without a gene match is 9. From cysteine to phenylalanine, the CDR3 is 13 amino acids long. Of the read, only the CDR3 DNA is kept; its 39 bases are in frame from base 1. The cohort was made up of roughly 670 healthy bone marrow donors. Cohort members were all nominally healthy when sampled, although unrecorded immune exposures were likely present. The donor was CMV seropositive and was included in the group of 250 to 300 seropositive cohort members. Every donor gave a peripheral blood sample, and the peripheral blood mononuclear cells from that sample were used for TCR beta sequencing. The Qiagen DNeasy Blood Extraction Kit was used to extract genomic DNA from the blood cell samples. To prepare the library, the immunoSEQ multiplex PCR assay was applied. For the multiplex PCR, a mixture combining 60 forward primers for TCR Vbeta segments and 13 reverse primers for TCR Jbeta segments was used. A multiplex PCR assay on genomic DNA amplified the CDR3 region of rearranged TCR beta genes. On the Illumina HiSeq System, the amplified TCR beta libraries were sequenced as 87-base-pair reads. Under the source paper's analysis protocol: Across the 600 to 700 repertoires, a later analysis counted 75 million to 90 million unique TCR beta chains, 9.5 million to 13 million of which were shared by at least two donors. Raw reads were error-corrected and collapsed into unique sequences with a nearest-neighbor algorithm that merged closely related sequences to remove PCR and sequencing errors. CDR3 sequences were aligned to IMGT reference sequences to assign V, D and J gene segments. For a sequence to be retained, at least a six-nucleotide match to both a V gene segment and a J gene segment was required. Rearrangements were classified as productive when the CDR3 lacked stop codons and remained in frame with V and J, and all other rearrangements were classified as non-productive. CDR3 was defined by IMGT convention, running from the second conserved V-encoded cysteine to the conserved J-encoded phenylalanine. Sequences without an unambiguous match to a single V gene segment were excluded from the earlier analysis of approximately 560 of the donors. An earlier analysis of 587 of the donors classified V segments as functional when productive rearrangements were above 56.7% and as segregating when the standard deviation between donors was above 5%. To diagnose cytomegalovirus status from the catalog of TCR beta chain sequences, a statistical classification framework was built. V and J gene assignment, in a later analysis, came from comparing TCR nucleotide sequences with IMGT/GENE-DB human TR gene sequences. The TCRdist pipeline was used in a later analysis to assign CDR3 sequences and most-parsimonious VDJ recombination scenarios. A later analysis defined each TCR beta chain by its CDR3 amino acid sequence plus V-gene family, and excluded reads lacking a unique V-gene family. In a later analysis, 550 to 650 highly shared, low-generation-probability nucleotide sequences were removed to address suspected cross-contamination and a sequencing artifact. For each public chain, a later analysis derived a clonal expansion index from normalized ranks of inferred template counts within each repertoire. A later analysis computed generation probabilities with a VDJ recombination model fitted to out-of-frame rearrangements, and checked the results against IGoR. Hypergeometric tests were used in a later analysis to score TCR-TCR, TCR-HLA and TCR-CMV co-occurrence, with a repertoire-size bias correction applied to the TCR pairs. To estimate false discovery rates, a later analysis permuted the HLA or CMV assignments 20 times. In a later analysis, co-occurring TCRs were grouped using DBSCAN, with TCRdist sequence similarity added in when clustering inside HLA-allele-positive subsets. Co-occurrence clustering excluded repertoires with fewer than 30,000 or more than 120,000 public chains, plus five with anomalous nucleotide sharing. Entries here come from immuneACCESS through TCRdb and include only in-frame sequences with V and J called. Some clones fail to appear in such tables; in the studies checked, an unresolved V gene covers under half of the shortfall, and the cause of the remainder is unknown. That table is the source of V, J and clone size, and D and trimming were worked out from the DNA. The table for this sample lists more than 95,000 clones; 60% to 85% of them were counted only once. The top ten clones comprise approximately 4% of the sample.

Sequencing used PBMCs. The TCR comes from a man aged 45-65 years in good health and CMV-seropositive. Recombination connected TRBV11-2 to TRBJ2-7; 9 central nucleotides agree with TRBD1. The CDR3 region has the sequence CASSFTGGEGQYF. The DNA is TGTGCCAGCAGTTTCACAGGGGGCGAGGGGCAGTACTTC.